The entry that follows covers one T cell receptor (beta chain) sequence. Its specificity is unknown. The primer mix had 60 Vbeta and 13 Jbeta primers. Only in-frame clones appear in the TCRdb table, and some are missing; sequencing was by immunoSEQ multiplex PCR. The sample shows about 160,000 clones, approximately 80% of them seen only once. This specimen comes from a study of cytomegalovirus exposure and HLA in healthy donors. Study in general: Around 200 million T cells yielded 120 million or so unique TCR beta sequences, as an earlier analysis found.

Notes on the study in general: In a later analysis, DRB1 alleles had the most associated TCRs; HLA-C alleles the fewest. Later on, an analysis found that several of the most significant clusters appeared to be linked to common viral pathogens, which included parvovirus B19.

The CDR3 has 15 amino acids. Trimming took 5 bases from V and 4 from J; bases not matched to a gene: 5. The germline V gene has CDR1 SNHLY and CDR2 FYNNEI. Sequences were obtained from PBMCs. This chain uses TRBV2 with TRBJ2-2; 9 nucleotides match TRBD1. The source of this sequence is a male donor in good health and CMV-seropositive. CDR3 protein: CASSRRGQGTGELFF. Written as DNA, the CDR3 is TGTGCCAGCAGTCGCAGGGGACAGGGCACCGGGGAGCTGTTTTTT.